The next 14 T cell receptor beta chains were all read from a single sample in a study of shared clonotypes between healthy human individuals. The assay was immunoSEQ multiplex PCR, and TCRdb's table has in-frame clones only and misses some. This table has under 600,000 clones, around 78% appearing once. Specimen: PBMCs. These receptors originate from a woman between 35 and 50 years old in good health. Some clones in this sample may be carry-over from other donors' samples.

The chain joins TRBV27 to TRBJ2-3, with 9 nucleotides matching TRBD1. The ends lost 11 bases at V and 2 bases at J; junction bases unmatched: 8. Germline-derived CDR1 and CDR2 are MNHEY and SMNVEV (reference sequence). CDR3 size: 14 residues. The chain's CDR3 is CAELRDRDTDTQYF. The CDR3 DNA follows: TGTGCCGAACTCAGGGACAGGGACACAGATACGCAGTATTTT.

V gene TRBV19 combines with J gene TRBJ1-5, with D uncertain. Germline lookup yields CDR1 LNHDA and CDR2 SQIVND (reference sequence). V was clipped by 1 base and J by 7 bases, with 11 bases between them. The CDR3 sequence is 14 residues long. The CDR3 coding sequence is TGTGCCAGTAGTATAGCTGGATTGGGGCAGCCCCAGCATTTT. Translated, it gives CASSIAGLGQPQHF. Full variable domain (rest looked up from reference TRBV19 and TRBJ1-5): DGGITQSPKYLFRKEGQNVTLSCEQNLNHDAMYWYRQDPGQGLRLIYYSQIVNDFQKGDIAEGYSVSREKKESFPLTVTSAQKNPTAFYLCASSIAGLGQPQHFGDGTRLSIL.

This rearrangement joins TRBV10-2 to TRBJ1-5; D may be TRBD1 (6 bases). Trimming pared 6 bases from V and 4 bases from J, leaving 16 bases between. This CDR3 region has 15 residues. Germline V CDR1 and CDR2: WSHSY, SAAADI. CDR3 nucleotides: TGCGCCAGCAGGCCCCCGGGACACCTAAATCAGCCCCAGCATTTT. Protein: CASRPPGHLNQPQHF.

V gene TRBV10-1 combines with J gene TRBJ1-5; no clear D. Germline CDR1 and CDR2: WNHNN and SYGVQD (reference sequence). Trimming pared 9 bases from V and 3 bases from J, leaving 15 bases between. The length of the CDR3 is 14 residues. The CDR3 is CASQSLRTNQPQHF. DNA of the CDR3: TGCGCCAGTCAGAGCCTGAGGACCAATCAGCCCCAGCATTTT.

V gene TRBV10-3 combines with J gene TRBJ2-7, with TRBD1 identical over 9 bases. Germline values: CDR1 ENHRY, CDR2 SYGVKD. The CDR3 is 15 residues long. Trimming at V came to 4 bases and at J to 1 base, leaving 5 bases not matched to a gene. CDR3 bases: TGTGCCATCAGTGGTAGACAGGGGGTTTCCTACGAGCAGTACTTC. Amino acid sequence: CAISGRQGVSYEQYF.

In the case of this clone: This likely stems from a read error, as it lies one base from a far larger clone. No conserved phenylalanine or tryptophan is present at the end of the CDR3, so a read error is the likely explanation. The rearrangement uses TRBV6-1 and TRBJ2-2, with D perhaps being TRBD1 or TRBD2 (6 bases each). Germline-derived CDR1 and CDR2 are MNHNS and SASEGT. Trimming pared 7 bases from V and 3 bases from J, leaving 15 bases between. CDR3 length: 15 residues. In nucleotides, the CDR3 is TGTGCCAGCACCCCGGGGGACACTCACACCGGGGAGCTGTTTTCT. It yields the protein CASTPGDTHTGELFS.

V usage is TRBV4-3 and J usage is TRBJ2-2; no clear D. The CDR3 is made up of 16 amino acids. Between the trimmed V and J ends, which lost 4 bases and 0 bases, there was a span of 12 bases. CDR1 is LGHNA, CDR2 YSLEER, per germline. The CDR3 is CASSRSLGPNTGELFF. The CDR3 DNA sequence: TGCGCCAGCAGCCGCAGCTTAGGGCCGAACACCGGGGAGCTGTTTTTT.

The rearrangement uses TRBV5-1 and TRBJ2-7; 7 bases are shared with TRBD1. Per germline, CDR1 SGHRS and CDR2 YFSETQ. V was pared by 0 bases and J by 4 bases, with 10 bases of the junction left unmatched. The CDR3 covers 16 residues. The CDR3, as DNA: TGCGCCAGCAGCTTGGAAGGCACAGGGGCCGGGTACGAGCAGTACTTC. It is translated as CASSLEGTGAGYEQYF.

The chain couples TRBV18 to TRBJ2-3; the D call may be TRBD1 or TRBD2 (5 bases each). The germline CDR1 and CDR2 sequences are KGHSH and LQKENI. Trimming left V 0 bases short and J 2 bases short, with 9 bases between. The CDR3 spans 15 residues. The CDR3 sequence is CASSPPGTATDTQYF. The CDR3 DNA follows: TGTGCCAGCTCACCACCAGGGACGGCCACAGATACGCAGTATTTT.

The V gene is TRBV5-1, the J gene TRBJ2-1; D is ambiguous. V was trimmed by 1 base and J by 0 bases, leaving 11 bases between them. The CDR3 contains 16 residues. From germline, CDR1 is SGHRS and CDR2 YFSETQ. The CDR3 DNA reads as TGCGCCAGCAGCTTGATCCCGGGCAACTCCTACAATGAGCAGTTCTTC. Translation: CASSLIPGNSYNEQFF.

CDR3 in DNA: TGTGCCAGTAGTACCGGGAGGGTTTTCGGGGAGCTGTTTTTT. It yields the protein CASSTGRVFGELFF. This chain links TRBV19 with TRBJ2-2; 8 nucleotides agree with TRBD2. The V segment lost 4 bases and the J segment 7 bases; nucleotides outside the gene matches: 5. This CDR3 comprises 14 residues. The V gene's germline CDR1 is LNHDA and CDR2 SQIVND (reference sequence).

J is TRBJ2-2 and V is TRBV6-5; D is tentatively TRBD1 or TRBD2 (5 bases each). V was trimmed by 2 bases and J by 5 bases, leaving 12 bases between them. The germline CDR1 and CDR2 sequences are MNHEY and SVGAGI. CDR3 size: 15 residues. The CDR3 region is CASSYGGRGTGELFF. Written as DNA, the CDR3 is TGTGCCAGCAGTTACGGGGGAAGAGGGACCGGGGAGCTGTTTTTT.

The chain couples TRBV5-1 to TRBJ2-3, with no clear D. The germline CDR1 and CDR2 sequences are SGHRS and YFSETQ. The CDR3 covers 12 residues. V was clipped by 5 bases and J by 2 bases, with 6 bases between them. The CDR3 nucleotides are TGCGCCAGCAGGCAGAACACAGATACGCAGTATTTT. This translates into CASRQNTDTQYF.

This chain joins TRBV15 and TRBJ2-7; the D is unclear. The ends were cut back, 1 base at V and 3 bases at J, with 16 bases in the middle. The V gene's germline CDR1 is LNHNV and CDR2 YYDKDF (reference sequence). The CDR3 has 16 amino acids. CDR3 sequence reads: CATSRVRWQADYEQYF. The CDR3 coding sequence is TGTGCCACCAGCAGAGTACGGTGGCAGGCCGACTACGAGCAGTACTTC. Full variable domain (missing parts from reference TRBV15 and TRBJ2-7): DAMVIQNPRYQVTQFGKPVTLSCSQTLNHNVMYWYQQKSSQAPKLLFHYYDKDFNNEADTPDNFQSRRPNTSFCFLDIRSPGLGDTAMYLCATSRVRWQADYEQYFGPGTRLTVT.